The source of this T cell receptor (beta chain) is a study of spatial heterogeneity in lung cancer. Study details: Detected beta-chain sequences consistently exceeded alpha-chain sequences. Whole-study results and caveats: Tumoral mutation counts were tracked by counts of expanded intratumoral alpha and beta TCRs.

Time point specified: sample taken at primary tumor resection. By proportion, this clonotype is medium-sized. Antigen specificity is unknown. This beta chain came through as a stray read in a library set up for alpha chains, and its size says little. TCRdb called the 5' RACE reads again in MiXCR, with one record for every CDR3 protein. This table has about 3,100 distinct CDR3 sequences, 10% to 13% appearing once. The CDR3 runs 12 residues. V dropped 6 bases and J dropped 12 bases, with 15 bases sitting between them. CDR1 and CDR2 from the germline V gene are MNHEY and SMNVEV (reference sequence). Source: lung tumor tissue, taken at surgery. This clonotype was obtained from a male donor with early-stage non-small cell lung cancer. V and J are TRBV27 and TRBJ2-1, with D tentatively TRBD1 or TRBD2 (5 bases each). CDR3 in amino acids: CASSETTRGQFF. CDR3 sequence (DNA): TGTGCCAGCAGCGAAACAACTAGGGGGCAGTTCTTC.